These 29 T cell receptor beta chains originate from one sample sequenced in a study of neoadjuvant anti-PD-1 for oral cavity cancer. Sequenced by immunoSEQ multiplex PCR; TCRdb stores in-frame clones only, minus some. The sample yields some 15,000 clones, 65% to 80% seen once. Sample: PBMCs, taken before nivolumab (anti-PD-1) treatment. The source of these receptors is a person aged 35-80 years with oral cavity squamous cell carcinoma.

This rearrangement joins TRBV5-6 to TRBJ2-5; the D call may be TRBD1 or TRBD2 (5 bases each). V was cut by 6 bases and J by 1 base, with 16 bases left in between. The CDR3 loop spans 15 amino acids. Germline V lookup: CDR1 SGHDT, CDR2 YYEEEE. Here the CDR3 reads CASTQDGGFQETQYF. The CDR3 bases are TGTGCCAGCACCCAAGATGGGGGATTCCAAGAGACCCAGTACTTC. Based on the CDR3 plus reference TRBV5-6 and TRBJ2-5, the full variable domain is DAGVTQSPTHLIKTRGQQVTLRCSPKSGHDTVSWYQQALGQGPQFIFQYYEEEERQRGNFPDRFSGHQFPNYSSELNVNALLLGDSALYLCASTQDGGFQETQYFGPGTRLLVL.

This chain links TRBV6-5 with TRBJ1-2; no firm D call. This CDR3 comprises 14 residues. The V end was cut by 1 base, the J end by 2 bases, with 8 bases between. CDR1 is MNHEY, CDR2 SVGAGI, per germline. The CDR3 nucleotides are TGTGCCAGCAGTTACTTACAGAGAAACTATGGCTACACCTTC. This codes for CASSYLQRNYGYTF.

V usage is TRBV7-9 and J usage is TRBJ1-4; no reliable D call. Germline loops: CDR1 SEHNR, CDR2 FQNEAQ (reference sequence). V shed 3 bases and J shed 5 bases, with 4 bases lying between them. The CDR3 runs 12 residues. CDR3 bases: TGTGCCAGCAGCTTGATAAATGAAAAACTGTTTTTT. Amino acid sequence: CASSLINEKLFF.

This clone was found a few times. The chain carries TRBV6-4 and TRBJ1-6, with D hard to call. Trimming stripped 0 bases from V and 10 bases from J, with 16 bases between. Germline V gene data show CDR1 as MRHNA and CDR2 as SNTAGT. This CDR3 region has 16 residues. The CDR3 nucleotides read TGTGCCAGCAGTGACTCGAAGGGAGGGTCCACCTCACCCCTCCACTTT. It specifies CASSDSKGGSTSPLHF.

V gene TRBV12-5 combines with J gene TRBJ2-2; D gene ambiguous. Germline V gene lookup returns CDR1 LGHNT and CDR2 FRNRAP. There are 16 residues in the CDR3. The ends were cut back, 4 bases at V and 7 bases at J, with 19 bases in the middle. The CDR3 loop reads CASGSSGESRVGELFF. CDR3 bases: TGTGCTAGTGGTTCCTCGGGTGAGAGTCGGGTCGGGGAGCTGTTTTTT.

This sequence joins TRBV27 and TRBJ2-1; possible D gene TRBD2, 6 bases. The CDR3 has 14 residues. From germline, CDR1 is MNHEY and CDR2 SMNVEV (reference sequence). The V end lost 6 bases, the J end lost 5 bases, and 14 bases lay between the germline ends. CDR3 protein: CASRPGLGDNEQFF. The DNA of the CDR3 is TGTGCCAGCAGGCCGGGACTGGGCGACAATGAGCAGTTCTTC.

This clone occurred a few times. This chain connects TRBV10-3 to TRBJ1-1, with D hard to call. Germline V CDR1 and CDR2: ENHRY, SYGVKD. Trimming cost V 4 bases and J 3 bases, with 12 bases left between them. This CDR3 comprises 14 residues. The CDR3 bases are TGTGCCATCAGTGGTGGACTGACGGACACTGAAGCTTTCTTT. Translated: CAISGGLTDTEAFF.

The sample holds one count of this clone. The V call is TRBV29-1, the J call TRBJ2-3; TRBD1 agrees at 10 bases. The J segment lost 4 bases and the V segment lost 7 bases, leaving 2 bases of the junction unmatched. The CDR3 totals 12 residues. Germline CDR1 SQVTM, CDR2 ANQGSEA. The CDR3 here is CSAGTGADTQYF. CDR3 in DNA: TGCAGCGCCGGGACAGGGGCAGATACGCAGTATTTT.

V usage is TRBV19 and J usage is TRBJ2-2; D is uncertain. This CDR3 comprises 12 residues. The germline V gene has CDR1 LNHDA and CDR2 SQIVND (reference sequence). V was trimmed by 6 bases and J by 5 bases, leaving 7 bases between them. In nucleotides, the CDR3 is TGTGCCAGTAGCACACAGACCGGGGAGCTGTTTTTT. This encodes CASSTQTGELFF.

The chain joins TRBV10-3 to TRBJ2-3; D gene uncertain. This CDR3 is built from 12 residues. V dropped 0 bases and J dropped 4 bases, with 2 bases sitting between them. Germline V gene lookup returns CDR1 ENHRY and CDR2 SYGVKD. CDR3 coding DNA: TGTGCCATCAGTGAGTCAGCAGATACGCAGTATTTT. Its translation is CAISESADTQYF.

This chain joins TRBV25-1 and TRBJ1-2; 9 bases match TRBD1. CDR3 length: 17 amino acids. Germline CDR1 is MGHDK and CDR2 is SYGVNS. V shed 1 base and J 1 base; nucleotides not matched to a gene: 7. DNA for the CDR3: TGTGCCAGCAGTGAATCCACCCTGGACAGGGGTAACTATGGCTACACCTTC. The encoded protein is CASSESTLDRGNYGYTF.

This rearrangement joins TRBV6-1 to TRBJ1-1; no clear D. The germline V gene has CDR1 MNHNS and CDR2 SASEGT. V lost 5 bases and J lost 1, with 14 bases in between. The CDR3 length is 15 residues. CDR3 protein: CASSTRGGENTEAFF. The DNA of the CDR3 is TGTGCCAGCAGTACCCGGGGAGGAGAGAACACTGAAGCTTTCTTT.

The rearrangement links TRBV5-1 to TRBJ2-3; D possibly corresponds to TRBD1 (5 bases). Germline assignment: CDR1 SGHRS and CDR2 YFSETQ. CDR3 length equals 18 residues. V was clipped by 4 bases and J by 0 bases, with 21 bases between them. The chain's CDR3 is CASSPILMGLSSTDTQYF. The CDR3 region has the DNA TGCGCCAGCAGCCCGATCTTAATGGGGCTTTCTAGCACAGATACGCAGTATTTT.

The rearrangement uses TRBV28 and TRBJ1-1; D is possibly TRBD1 (6 bases). Trimming stripped 5 bases from V and 1 base from J, with 8 bases between. Germline V gene lookup returns CDR1 MDHEN and CDR2 SYDVKM. The CDR3 has 13 amino acids. The CDR3 is CASSRTENTEAFF. The CDR3 region has the DNA TGTGCCAGCAGTCGGACAGAGAACACTGAAGCTTTCTTT.

The chain has TRBV25-1 and TRBJ2-1; TRBD2 matches 13 bases. Looked up from germline, CDR1 is MGHDK and CDR2 is SYGVNS. The CDR3 has 15 residues. The V and J ends lost 8 bases and 4 bases, in that order; junction bases with no gene match: 5. CDR3 sequence (DNA): TGTGCCAGCGGGACTAGCGGGATCCTATACAATGAGCAGTTCTTC. This translates into CASGTSGILYNEQFF.

The chain employs TRBV5-4 and TRBJ1-1; D is ambiguous. Looked up from germline, CDR1 is SGHNT and CDR2 is YYREEE (reference sequence). Trimming took 3 bases from V and 1 from J, leaving 13 bases between them. This CDR3 contains 15 residues. The CDR3 nucleotides read TGTGCCAGCAGCTGGTTTGAACAAGAGAACACTGAAGCTTTCTTT. Protein: CASSWFEQENTEAFF.

This chain uses TRBV19 with TRBJ2-3; no definite D call. Trimming stripped 3 bases from V and 2 bases from J, with 6 bases between. This CDR3 contains 13 residues. Germline V gene sequence: CDR1 LNHDA, CDR2 SQIVND (reference sequence). CDR3 sequence (DNA): TGTGCCAGTAGTATCGCCGCCACAGATACGCAGTATTTT. This encodes CASSIAATDTQYF. Drawing the rest from reference TRBV19 and TRBJ2-3, the complete variable domain is DGGITQSPKYLFRKEGQNVTLSCEQNLNHDAMYWYRQDPGQGLRLIYYSQIVNDFQKGDIAEGYSVSREKKESFPLTVTSAQKNPTAFYLCASSIAATDTQYFGPGTRLTVL.

The CDR3 sequence: CASSGPPGQDLTGELFF. In DNA form, the CDR3 reads TGTGCCAGCAGCGGCCCCCCGGGACAGGACCTCACCGGGGAGCTGTTTTTT. The rearrangement uses TRBV9 and TRBJ2-2; 8 bases align to TRBD1. Germline V gene sequence: CDR1 SGDLS, CDR2 YYNGEE. The V gene end was trimmed by 3 bases and the J gene end by 4 bases; junction bases not matched to a gene: 11. This CDR3 region has 17 residues. Based on the CDR3 plus reference TRBV9 and TRBJ2-2, the full variable domain is DSGVTQTPKHLITATGQRVTLRCSPRSGDLSVYWYQQSLDQGLQFLIQYYNGEERAKGNILERFSAQQFPDLHSELNLSSLELGDSALYFCASSGPPGQDLTGELFFGEGSRLTVL.

This clone was counted a few times. The V call is TRBV28, the J call TRBJ1-1; no clear D gene. Trimming left V 5 bases short and J 4 bases short, with 8 bases between. Germline CDR1 MDHEN, CDR2 SYDVKM. The CDR3 is 12 amino acids. The CDR3 protein is CASSKAGTEAFF. The CDR3 coding sequence is TGTGCCAGCAGTAAGGCGGGCACTGAAGCTTTCTTT.

The V call is TRBV25-1, the J call TRBJ2-3; D could derive from TRBD1 or TRBD2 (5 bases each). Trimming left V 9 bases short and J 4 bases short, with 11 bases between. The CDR3 has 12 residues. Looked up from germline, CDR1 is MGHDK and CDR2 is SYGVNS. CDR3 DNA sequence: TGTGCCAGAGAGGGGCTGTCAGATACGCAGTATTTT. Translating it yields CAREGLSDTQYF.

The V call is TRBV5-1, the J call TRBJ2-1; D not resolved. Per the germline V gene, CDR1 is SGHRS and CDR2 is YFSETQ. This CDR3 spans 15 amino acids. The germline V and J ends were trimmed by 0 bases and 2 bases, with 9 bases remaining between them. The CDR3 DNA sequence: TGCGCCAGCAGCTTGGCGCCAGAAACCTACAATGAGCAGTTCTTC. This sequence encodes CASSLAPETYNEQFF.

This clone has only a few counts. This chain uses TRBV10-3 with TRBJ2-7; 7 bases are shared with TRBD2. This CDR3 has 12 amino acids. Trimming cost V 6 bases and J 3 bases; bases outside gene matches: 2. Germline CDR1 and CDR2: ENHRY and SYGVKD. In DNA, the CDR3 is TGTGCCATCAGCTCTAGCGGCTACGAGCAGTACTTC. It is translated as CAISSSGYEQYF.

The chain couples TRBV2 to TRBJ1-5, with a tentative D call TRBD1 (6 bases). The V and J ends lost 6 bases and 7 bases respectively, with 25 bases between them. Germline V lookup: CDR1 SNHLY, CDR2 FYNNEI. The CDR3 loop spans 17 amino acids. CDR3 coding DNA: TGTGCCAGCAGCCTAGGGTCGTGGGCTGGGGGCGAGCAGCCCCAGCATTTT. Translation: CASSLGSWAGGEQPQHF.

This sequence joins TRBV6-6 and TRBJ2-2; unclear D gene. V was pared by 2 bases and J by 6 bases, with 7 bases between. The CDR3 runs 13 residues. Germline CDR1 and CDR2: MNHNY and SVGAGI (reference sequence). The CDR3 region is CASSYIRAGELFF. The DNA for the CDR3 is TGTGCCAGCAGTTACATCCGTGCCGGGGAGCTGTTTTTT.

The genes are TRBV4-2 and TRBJ1-5; D gene uncertain. Trimming left V 0 bases short and J 9 bases short, with 9 bases between. Germline CDR1 is LGHNA and CDR2 is YNFKEQ. The CDR3 length is 13 residues. The CDR3 DNA reads as TGTGCCAGCAGCCAAGACTTGGGAGGGCCCCAGCATTTT. Translation: CASSQDLGGPQHF.

In its sample, this clone was seen a few times. The CDR3 DNA follows: TGTGCCTGGATACAGGACGGTGAAAAACTGTTTTTT. Translating it yields CAWIQDGEKLFF. V and J are TRBV30 and TRBJ1-4, with D possibly TRBD1 on 5 matching bases. This CDR3 is built from 12 residues. CDR1 is GTSNPN, CDR2 SVGIG, per germline (reference sequence). V was shortened by 4 bases and J by 7 bases, with 10 bases between the two germline ends.

V is TRBV4-1 and J is TRBJ2-7; a weak D match, TRBD2 (6 bases). The V and J ends lost 1 base and 8 bases respectively, with 18 bases between them. CDR3 size: 15 residues. CDR1 and CDR2 (germline): MGHRA, YSYEKL. The CDR3 spells CASSQASVGLLKQYF. The CDR3 DNA is TGCGCCAGCAGCCAAGCATCGGTGGGACTCCTCAAGCAGTACTTC.

This chain uses TRBV11-3 with TRBJ1-2; D not resolved. The CDR3 is 13 amino acids. Germline loops: CDR1 SGHNT, CDR2 YENEEA. V was shortened by 5 bases and J by 4 bases, with 11 bases between the two germline ends. CDR3 DNA: TGTGCCAGCAGCCCCCCCGGGTTCTATGGCTACACCTTC. Its translation: CASSPPGFYGYTF.

This clone was seen a few times. The CDR3 here is CASSRSTGVYGYTF. For the CDR3, the DNA is TGTGCCAGCAGCCGATCGACAGGGGTCTATGGCTACACCTTC. The V gene is TRBV7-9, the J gene TRBJ1-2; the match to TRBD1 covers 8 bases. V was clipped by 5 bases and J by 4 bases; unmatched bases: 6. Germline values: CDR1 SEHNR, CDR2 FQNEAQ (reference sequence). The CDR3 consists of 14 residues.